A single sample gave rise to the 5 T cell receptor beta chains below, sequenced in a study of blood T cell repertoires in COVID-19. Some clones are missing from TCRdb's copy, which holds only in-frame ones; the method was immunoSEQ multiplex PCR. The repertoire has 180,000 or so clones, roughly 77% of them found once; the top ten carry roughly 12%. Material for sequencing was peripheral blood. These receptor sequences come from a woman over 75 with COVID-19, enrolled during active disease.

CDR3: CASSQPGTGSRDEAFF. CDR3 coding DNA: TGCGCCAGCAGCCAACCAGGGACAGGGTCCAGGGATGAAGCTTTCTTT. The V and J genes are TRBV4-1 and TRBJ1-1, with 9 bases fitting TRBD1. CDR1 and CDR2 from the germline V gene are MGHRA and YSYEKL. This CDR3 is 16 amino acids long. V was pared by 2 bases and J by 7 bases, with 11 bases of the junction left unmatched.

This clone has only one observation. The rearrangement joins TRBV29-1 to TRBJ2-1; 9 positions match TRBD1. Germline CDR1 reads SQVTM; CDR2 reads ANQGSEA. This CDR3 is 16 amino acids long. J was trimmed by 3 bases and V by 4 bases; bases with no gene match: 10. CDR3 sequence reads: CSVGRGMGQGYNEQFF. The CDR3 nucleotides read TGCAGCGTTGGACGGGGGATGGGACAGGGCTACAATGAGCAGTTCTTC.

This clone was observed a few times. The genes are TRBV11-2 and TRBJ2-3; 11 bases map to TRBD1. The CDR3 extends over 15 amino acids. V gave up 4 bases and J gave up 6 bases; unmatched junction bases: 6. In germline, CDR1 is SGHAT, CDR2 FQNNGV. CDR3 sequence (DNA): TGTGCCAGCAGCTACGGGACAGGGGGTGTGGATACGCAGTATTTT. Protein sequence: CASSYGTGGVDTQYF.

This clone was seen more than once but under ten times. The chain links TRBV12-3 or TRBV12-4 to TRBJ2-7, with D hard to call. Between the trimmed V and J ends, which lost 8 bases and 0 bases, there was a span of 11 bases. This CDR3 is 13 amino acids long. The CDR3 DNA reads TGTGCCAGCGCCCCAGCGAACTCCTACGAGCAGTACTTC. Protein sequence: CASAPANSYEQYF.

V gene TRBV5-4 combines with J gene TRBJ2-1; D not resolved. V was clipped by 5 bases and J by 1 base, with 4 bases between them. The length of the CDR3 is 12 residues. The germline CDR1 and CDR2 sequences are SGHNT and YYREEE (reference sequence). This CDR3 is CASSRSYNEQFF. The CDR3 DNA reads as TGTGCCAGCAGTCGGTCCTACAATGAGCAGTTCTTC.